This T cell receptor (beta chain) was sequenced in a study of blood T cell repertoires in COVID-19. Study information: The cDNA or gDNA used as material had been derived from T cells, B-cell-depleted T cells, or PBMCs.

The germline CDR1 and CDR2 sequences are DFQATT and SNEGSKA (reference sequence). The CDR3 extends over 11 amino acids. Trimming at V came to 6 bases and at J to 8 bases, leaving 6 bases not matched to a gene. Clones were sequenced by immunoSEQ multiplex PCR, and TCRdb holds only the in-frame ones, with some missing. The table shows about 250,000 clones, with around 85% occurring only once. This TCR derives from an elderly man with acute or convalescent COVID-19. Material for sequencing was peripheral blood. The chain couples TRBV20-1 to TRBJ1-2, with TRBD1 identical over 7 bases. CDR3 DNA: TGCAGTGCAAAGACAGGGAGCGGCTACACCTTC. Translating gives CSAKTGSGYTF.